This TCR beta chain was captured by sequencing in a study of cytomegalovirus exposure and HLA in healthy donors. Overall study findings and caveats: A subsequent analysis found that TCR clusters from the first cohort also tended to co-occur in the 120 or so validation repertoires, with approximately 95% of cluster scores above 0. Through in vitro validation, three CMV-associated chains were shown to be specific for CMV antigens. It was reportedly the case that the classifier diagnosed cytomegalovirus status with high specificity and sensitivity.

Clones were sequenced by immunoSEQ multiplex PCR, and TCRdb holds only the in-frame ones, with some missing. The table lists over 85,000 clones, approximately 93% of them singletons. As concerns this clone: Its antigen is not known.

The clonotype comes from a woman aged 25-40 years in good health and CMV-seropositive. Sequenced sample: PBMCs.

For the CDR3, the DNA is TGTGCCAGCAGTTTAAACCTGGGGGGGTCTGGGGGGAGGACCGGGGAGCTGTTTTTT. Amino acid sequence: CASSLNLGGSGGRTGELFF. The chain has TRBV27 and TRBJ2-2; TRBD2 agrees at 7 bases. Per the germline V gene, CDR1 is MNHEY and CDR2 is SMNVEV (reference sequence). The CDR3 extends over 19 amino acids. Losses at the gene ends were 2 bases for V and 5 bases for J; bases not matched to a gene: 17.